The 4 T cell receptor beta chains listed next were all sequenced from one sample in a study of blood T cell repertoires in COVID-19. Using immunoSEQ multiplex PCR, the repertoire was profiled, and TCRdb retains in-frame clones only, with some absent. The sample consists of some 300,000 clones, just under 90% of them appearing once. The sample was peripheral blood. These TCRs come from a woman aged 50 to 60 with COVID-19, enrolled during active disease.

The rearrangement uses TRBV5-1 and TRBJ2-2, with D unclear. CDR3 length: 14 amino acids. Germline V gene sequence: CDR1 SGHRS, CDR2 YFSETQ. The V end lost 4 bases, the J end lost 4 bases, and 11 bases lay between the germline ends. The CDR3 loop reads CASSAALGTGELFF. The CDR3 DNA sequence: TGCGCCAGCAGCGCGGCGCTGGGCACCGGGGAGCTGTTTTTT.

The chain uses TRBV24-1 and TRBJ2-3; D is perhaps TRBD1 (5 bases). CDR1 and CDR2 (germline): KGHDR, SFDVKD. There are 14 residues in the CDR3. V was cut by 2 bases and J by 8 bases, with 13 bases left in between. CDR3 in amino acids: CATSDSKGAGTQYF. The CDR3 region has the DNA TGTGCCACCAGTGATTCAAAAGGGGCAGGTACGCAGTATTTT.

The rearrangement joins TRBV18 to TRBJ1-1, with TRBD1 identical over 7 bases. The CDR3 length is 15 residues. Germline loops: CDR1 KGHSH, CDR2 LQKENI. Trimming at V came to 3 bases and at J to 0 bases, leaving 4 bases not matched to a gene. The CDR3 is CASSPRGQVNTEAFF. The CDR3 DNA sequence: TGTGCCAGCTCACCCCGTGGACAGGTGAACACTGAAGCTTTCTTT.

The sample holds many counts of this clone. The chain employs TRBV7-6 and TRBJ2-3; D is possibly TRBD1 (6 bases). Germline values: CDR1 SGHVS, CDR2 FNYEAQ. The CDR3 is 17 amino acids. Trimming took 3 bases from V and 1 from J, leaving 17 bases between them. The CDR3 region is CASSLGPQGLGTDTQYF. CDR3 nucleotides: TGTGCCAGCAGCTTGGGGCCACAGGGTCTGGGCACAGATACGCAGTATTTT. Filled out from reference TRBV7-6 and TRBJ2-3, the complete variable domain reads GAGVSQSPRYKVTKRGQDVALRCDPISGHVSLYWYRQALGQGPEFLTYFNYEAQQDKSGLPNDRFSAERPEGSISTLTIQRTEQRDSAMYRCASSLGPQGLGTDTQYFGPGTRLTVL.